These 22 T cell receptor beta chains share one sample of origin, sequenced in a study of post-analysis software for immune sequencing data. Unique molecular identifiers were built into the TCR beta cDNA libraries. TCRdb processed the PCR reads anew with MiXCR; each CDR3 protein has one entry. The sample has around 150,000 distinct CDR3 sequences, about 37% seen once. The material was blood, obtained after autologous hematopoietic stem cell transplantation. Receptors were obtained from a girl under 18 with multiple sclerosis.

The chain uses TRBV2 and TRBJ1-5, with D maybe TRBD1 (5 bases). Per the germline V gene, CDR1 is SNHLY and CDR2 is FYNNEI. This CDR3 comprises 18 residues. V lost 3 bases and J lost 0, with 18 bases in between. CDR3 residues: CASSEGRVGRSSNQPQHF. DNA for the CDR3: TGTGCCAGCAGTGAGGGCAGGGTTGGCAGGTCTAGCAATCAGCCCCAGCATTTT.

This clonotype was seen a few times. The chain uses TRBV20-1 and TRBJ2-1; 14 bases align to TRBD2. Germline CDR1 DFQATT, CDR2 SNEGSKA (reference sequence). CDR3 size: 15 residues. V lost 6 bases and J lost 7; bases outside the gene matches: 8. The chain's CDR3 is CSALGLAGVGNEQFF. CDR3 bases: TGCAGTGCCCTGGGACTAGCGGGAGTGGGAAATGAGCAGTTCTTC.

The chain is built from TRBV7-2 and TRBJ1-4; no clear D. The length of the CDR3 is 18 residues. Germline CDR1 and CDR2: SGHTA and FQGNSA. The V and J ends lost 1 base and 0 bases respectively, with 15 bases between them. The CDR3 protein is CASSLDPDTLATNEKLFF. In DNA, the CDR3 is TGTGCCAGCAGCTTAGACCCTGACACCCTGGCAACTAATGAAAAACTGTTTTTT.

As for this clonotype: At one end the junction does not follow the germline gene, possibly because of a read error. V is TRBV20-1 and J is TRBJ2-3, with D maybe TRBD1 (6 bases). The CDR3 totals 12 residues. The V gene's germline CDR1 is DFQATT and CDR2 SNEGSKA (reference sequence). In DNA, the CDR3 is TGCAGCGCTAATGTGCAGGGGGATACGCAGTATTTT. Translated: CSANVQGDTQYF.

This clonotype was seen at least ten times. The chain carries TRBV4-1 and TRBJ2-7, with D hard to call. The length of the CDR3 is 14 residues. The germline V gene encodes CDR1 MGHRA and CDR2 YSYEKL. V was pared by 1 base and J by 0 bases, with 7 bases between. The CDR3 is CASSQAESSYEQYF. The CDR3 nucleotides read TGCGCCAGCAGCCAAGCGGAGAGCTCCTACGAGCAGTACTTC.

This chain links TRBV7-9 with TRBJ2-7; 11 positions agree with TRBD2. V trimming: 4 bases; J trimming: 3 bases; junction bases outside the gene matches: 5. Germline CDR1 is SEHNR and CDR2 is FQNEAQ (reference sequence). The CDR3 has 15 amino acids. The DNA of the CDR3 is TGTGCCAGCAGCTCCAGACTAGCGGGACACTACGAGCAGTACTTC. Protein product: CASSSRLAGHYEQYF.

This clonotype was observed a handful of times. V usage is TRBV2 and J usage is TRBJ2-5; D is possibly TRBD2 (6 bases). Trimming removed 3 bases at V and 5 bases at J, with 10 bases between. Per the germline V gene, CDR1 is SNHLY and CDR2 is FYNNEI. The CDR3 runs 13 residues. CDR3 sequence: CASSDGLAETQYF. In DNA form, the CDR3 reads TGTGCCAGCAGTGATGGCCTAGCGGAGACCCAGTACTTC.

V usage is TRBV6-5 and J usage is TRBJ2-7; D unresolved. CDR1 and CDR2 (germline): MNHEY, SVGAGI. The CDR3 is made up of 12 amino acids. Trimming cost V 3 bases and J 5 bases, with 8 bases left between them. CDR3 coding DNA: TGTGCCAGCAGTTATGGTTCGAACGAGCAGTACTTC. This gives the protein CASSYGSNEQYF.

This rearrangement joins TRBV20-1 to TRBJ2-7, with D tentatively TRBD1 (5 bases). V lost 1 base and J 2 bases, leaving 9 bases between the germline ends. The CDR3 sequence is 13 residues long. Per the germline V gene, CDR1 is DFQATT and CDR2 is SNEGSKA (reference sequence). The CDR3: CSARAPDTYEQYF. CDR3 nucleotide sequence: TGCAGTGCTAGAGCTCCGGACACCTACGAGCAGTACTTC.

CDR3 sequence: CSGKGQGAPGANVLTF. CDR3 DNA sequence: TGCAGTGGGAAGGGACAGGGGGCTCCCGGGGCCAACGTCCTGACTTTC. The chain has TRBV20-1 and TRBJ2-6; 12 nucleotides align to TRBD1. The J segment lost 4 bases and the V segment lost 7 bases, leaving 8 bases of the junction unmatched. The CDR3 has 16 amino acids. Per the germline V gene, CDR1 is DFQATT and CDR2 is SNEGSKA (reference sequence).

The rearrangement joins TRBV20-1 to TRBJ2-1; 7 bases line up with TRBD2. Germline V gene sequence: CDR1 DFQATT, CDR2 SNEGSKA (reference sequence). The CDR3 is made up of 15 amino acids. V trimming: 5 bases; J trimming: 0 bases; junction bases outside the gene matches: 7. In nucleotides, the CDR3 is TGCAGTGCTGACTCTAGCGGTATCTCCTACAATGAGCAGTTCTTC. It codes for CSADSSGISYNEQFF.

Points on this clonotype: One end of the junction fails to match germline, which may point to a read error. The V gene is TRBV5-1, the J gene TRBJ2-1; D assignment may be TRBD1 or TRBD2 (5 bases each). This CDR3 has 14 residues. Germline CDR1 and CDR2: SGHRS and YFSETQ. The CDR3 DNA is TGCGCCGGCAGCTTTGGGGGATTCTACAATGAGCAGTTCTTC. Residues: CAGSFGGFYNEQFF.

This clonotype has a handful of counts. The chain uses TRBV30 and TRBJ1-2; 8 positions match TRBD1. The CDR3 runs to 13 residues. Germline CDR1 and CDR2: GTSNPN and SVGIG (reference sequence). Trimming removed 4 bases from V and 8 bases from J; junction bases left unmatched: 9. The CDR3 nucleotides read TGTGCCTGGACTATGGACAGGGTGAAAGGCTACACCTTC. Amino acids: CAWTMDRVKGYTF.

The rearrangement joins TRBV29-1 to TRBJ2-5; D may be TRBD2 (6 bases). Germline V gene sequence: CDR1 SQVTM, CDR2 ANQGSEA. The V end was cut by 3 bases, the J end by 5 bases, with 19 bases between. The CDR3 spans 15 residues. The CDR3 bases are TGCAGCGTTGAGGGCCCCAGGGACTTACAGGAGACCCAGTACTTC. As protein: CSVEGPRDLQETQYF.

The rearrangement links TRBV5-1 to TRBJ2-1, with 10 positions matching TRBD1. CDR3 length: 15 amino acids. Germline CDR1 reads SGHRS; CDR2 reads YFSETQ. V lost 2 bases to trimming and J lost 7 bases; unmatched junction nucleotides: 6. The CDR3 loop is CASSFGTGAENEQFF. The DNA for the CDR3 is TGCGCCAGCAGCTTCGGGACAGGGGCGGAGAATGAGCAGTTCTTC. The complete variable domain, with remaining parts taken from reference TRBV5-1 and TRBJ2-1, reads KAGVTQTPRYLIKTRGQQVTLSCSPISGHRSVSWYQQTPGQGLQFLFEYFSETQRNKGNFPGRFSGRQFSNSRSEMNVSTLELGDSALYLCASSFGTGAENEQFFGPGTRLTVL.

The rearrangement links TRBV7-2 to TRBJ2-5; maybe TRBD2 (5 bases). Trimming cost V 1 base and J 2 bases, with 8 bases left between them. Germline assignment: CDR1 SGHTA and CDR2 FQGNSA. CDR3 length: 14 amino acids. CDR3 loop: CASSLGAAQETQYF. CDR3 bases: TGTGCCAGCAGCTTAGGAGCGGCGCAAGAGACCCAGTACTTC.

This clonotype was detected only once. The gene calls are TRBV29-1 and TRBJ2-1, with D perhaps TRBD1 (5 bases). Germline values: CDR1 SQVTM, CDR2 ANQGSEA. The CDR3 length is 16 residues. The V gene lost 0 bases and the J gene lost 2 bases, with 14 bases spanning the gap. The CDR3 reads CSVEDGAQLTYNEQFF. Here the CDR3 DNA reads TGCAGCGTTGAAGATGGGGCACAGTTAACCTACAATGAGCAGTTCTTC.

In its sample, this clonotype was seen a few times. The chain's CDR3 is CSAPRTAGGLYNEQFF. The CDR3 nucleotides are TGCAGTGCTCCCCGGACGGCGGGGGGCCTCTACAATGAGCAGTTCTTC. The chain has TRBV20-1 and TRBJ2-1, with 8 bases matching TRBD2. In germline, CDR1 is DFQATT, CDR2 SNEGSKA (reference sequence). This CDR3 is 16 amino acids long. Losses at the gene ends were 5 bases for V and 3 bases for J; bases not matched to a gene: 12.

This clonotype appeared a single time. The CDR3 DNA reads as TGTGCCAGCAGCTCCACTACCCAGGGCTCCAGCACAGATACGCAGTATTTT. It specifies CASSSTTQGSSTDTQYF. The gene calls are TRBV13 and TRBJ2-3; possible D gene TRBD1, 5 bases. This CDR3 is built from 17 residues. CDR1 and CDR2 from the germline V gene are PRHDT and FYEKMQ (reference sequence). The V gene lost 4 bases and the J gene lost 0 bases, with 17 bases spanning the gap.

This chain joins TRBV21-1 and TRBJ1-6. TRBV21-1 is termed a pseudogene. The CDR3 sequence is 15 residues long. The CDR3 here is CASSKVVGTIWALHF. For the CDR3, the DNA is TGTGCCAGCAGCAAAGTTGTGGGGACTATTTGGGCCCTCCACTTT.

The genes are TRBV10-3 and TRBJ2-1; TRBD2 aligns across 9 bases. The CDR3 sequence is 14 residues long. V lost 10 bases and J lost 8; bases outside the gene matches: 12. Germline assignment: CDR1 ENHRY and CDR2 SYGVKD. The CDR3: CATSSGTSGDEQFF. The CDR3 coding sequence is TGTGCCACCTCTAGCGGGACCTCTGGGGATGAGCAGTTCTTC.

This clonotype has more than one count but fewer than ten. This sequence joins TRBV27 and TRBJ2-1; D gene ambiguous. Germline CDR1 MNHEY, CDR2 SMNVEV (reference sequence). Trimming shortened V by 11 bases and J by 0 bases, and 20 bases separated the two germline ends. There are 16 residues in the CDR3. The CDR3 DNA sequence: TGTGCCGGTAGTTTATTTGCCGAAAGCTCCTACAATGAGCAGTTCTTC. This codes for CAGSLFAESSYNEQFF.